Listed here are 19 T cell receptor beta chains from one sample, sequenced in a study of radiation and T cells in renal cell carcinoma. Documented time point: blood 2 weeks post-SBRT. Treatment given: 15 Gy SBRT to primary tumor, nephrectomy 4 weeks later. Measured with immunoSEQ multiplex PCR; TCRdb has only the in-frame clones, and not every one. The sample yields tens of thousands of clones, around 85% seen once. This specimen consisted of blood, obtained from a patient whose treatment included radiotherapy and nephrectomy. The receptors originated from a woman aged 50 to 60 with renal cell carcinoma.

This clone has more than one count but fewer than ten. The J gene is TRBJ1-1, the V gene TRBV7-9; D uncertain. V lost 5 bases and J lost 3, with 10 bases in between. The V gene's germline CDR1 is SEHNR and CDR2 FQNEAQ (reference sequence). The CDR3 has 13 amino acids. This CDR3 is CASSRGRDTEAFF. Here the CDR3 DNA reads TGTGCCAGCAGCCGCGGGAGGGACACTGAAGCTTTCTTT. The variable domain in full, completed from reference TRBV7-9 and TRBJ1-1, reads DTGVSQNPRHKITKRGQNVTFRCDPISEHNRLYWYRQTLGQGPEFLTYFQNEAQLEKSRLLSDRFSAERPKGSFSTLEIQRTEQGDSAMYLCASSRGRDTEAFFGQGTRLTVV.

This clone was detected only a few times. This sequence joins TRBV7-2 and TRBJ1-1, with D perhaps TRBD1 (5 bases). Germline CDR1 SGHTA, CDR2 FQGNSA. The V gene lost 4 bases and the J gene lost 11 bases, with 14 bases spanning the gap. The CDR3 has 12 amino acids. CDR3 sequence reads: CASSWDQSPAFF. The CDR3 nucleotides read TGTGCCAGCAGCTGGGACCAATCCCCCGCTTTCTTT.

The V and J genes are TRBV5-5 and TRBJ2-3; no clear D. Trimming pared 0 bases from V and 2 bases from J, leaving 7 bases between. Per the germline V gene, CDR1 is SGHKS and CDR2 is YYEKEE (reference sequence). The CDR3 sequence is 14 residues long. CDR3 coding DNA: TGTGCCAGCAGCTTGGGGTTCTTCACAGATACGCAGTATTTT. Amino acids: CASSLGFFTDTQYF.

The chain recombines TRBV29-1 with TRBJ1-1, with D unresolved. Trimming cost V 4 bases and J 3 bases, with 12 bases left between them. Germline V gene data show CDR1 as SQVTM and CDR2 as ANQGSEA. The CDR3 loop spans 13 amino acids. CDR3 nucleotide sequence: TGCAGCGTTGGGGCTTCGCCGGACACTGAAGCTTTCTTT. The encoded protein is CSVGASPDTEAFF.

V is TRBV11-3 and J is TRBJ2-3; 12 nucleotides agree with TRBD2. With V trimmed by 5 bases and J by 1 base, 4 bases remained unmatched. The germline V gene encodes CDR1 SGHNT and CDR2 YENEEA. This CDR3 spans 16 amino acids. Here the CDR3 reads CASSKGTSGRTDTQYF. CDR3 sequence (DNA): TGTGCCAGCAGCAAAGGGACTAGCGGGCGCACAGATACGCAGTATTTT.

The rearrangement links TRBV6-6 to TRBJ2-3; 9 bases line up with TRBD1. J was trimmed by 6 bases and V by 4 bases; bases with no gene match: 2. The germline CDR1 and CDR2 sequences are MNHNY and SVGAGI (reference sequence). The CDR3 has 13 residues. CDR3 bases: TGTGCCAGCAGTTCGGACAGGGGTGATACGCAGTATTTT. Protein sequence: CASSSDRGDTQYF.

The chain has TRBV19 and TRBJ2-7; D possibly uses TRBD1 or TRBD2 (6 bases each). The CDR3 consists of 14 residues. The V and J ends lost 3 bases and 1 base respectively, with 10 bases between them. Germline CDR1 and CDR2: LNHDA and SQIVND (reference sequence). The CDR3 DNA reads TGTGCCAGTAGTATTAGGGGGGCTTCCTACGAGCAGTACTTC. Its protein is CASSIRGASYEQYF.

V gene TRBV29-1 combines with J gene TRBJ2-3; 7 bases match TRBD1. Germline assignment: CDR1 SQVTM and CDR2 ANQGSEA. The J segment lost 4 bases and the V segment lost 7 bases, leaving 8 bases of the junction unmatched. This CDR3 is built from 13 residues. The CDR3 nucleotides are TGCAGCGGCAAGACAGGGAGTCCAGATACGCAGTATTTT. Translated: CSGKTGSPDTQYF.

This clone was seen only a few times. This chain links TRBV6-1 with TRBJ1-1; unclear D gene. This CDR3 is built from 14 residues. Germline V gene lookup returns CDR1 MNHNS and CDR2 SASEGT. V dropped 4 bases and J dropped 1 base, with 10 bases sitting between them. The CDR3 protein is CASSVGRPNTEAFF. The CDR3 nucleotides read TGTGCCAGCAGTGTTGGGCGGCCGAACACTGAAGCTTTCTTT.

J is TRBJ2-2 and V is TRBV9, with 8 bases identical to TRBD1. The CDR3 has 16 amino acids. Germline loops: CDR1 SGDLS, CDR2 YYNGEE. J was trimmed by 2 bases and V by 4 bases; bases with no gene match: 7. CDR3 amino acids: CASSPSDRANTGELFF. DNA of the CDR3: TGTGCCAGCAGCCCCTCGGACAGGGCCAACACCGGGGAGCTGTTTTTT.

This chain uses TRBV9 with TRBJ2-2; the match to TRBD1 covers 9 bases. The CDR3 is 14 amino acids. Losses at the gene ends were 4 bases for V and 7 bases for J; bases not matched to a gene: 5. The germline gives CDR1 SGDLS, CDR2 YYNGEE. For the CDR3, the DNA is TGTGCCAGCAGCCTCCGACAGGGGGGCGGGGAGCTGTTTTTT. It translates to CASSLRQGGGELFF.

V usage is TRBV6-1 and J usage is TRBJ1-3; D uncertain. There are 13 residues in the CDR3. From germline, CDR1 is MNHNS and CDR2 SASEGT. The germline V and J ends were trimmed by 6 bases and 4 bases, with 10 bases remaining between them. CDR3 sequence reads: CASRESRGNTIYF. The CDR3 coding sequence is TGTGCCAGCAGGGAGAGTAGGGGAAACACCATATATTTT.

This rearrangement joins TRBV5-4 to TRBJ2-3, with TRBD2 identical over 11 bases. This CDR3 contains 16 residues. Germline V gives CDR1 SGHNT, CDR2 YYREEE (reference sequence). J lost 2 bases, V lost 4 bases, and 6 bases had no gene match. The chain's CDR3 is CASSLGTSGHTDTQYF. CDR3 DNA sequence: TGTGCCAGCAGCCTCGGGACTAGCGGCCACACAGATACGCAGTATTTT. Together with reference TRBV5-4 and TRBJ2-3, the CDR3 gives the full variable domain: ETGVTQSPTHLIKTRGQQVTLRCSSQSGHNTVSWYQQALGQGPQFIFQYYREEENGRGNFPPRFSGLQFPNYSSELNVNALELDDSALYLCASSLGTSGHTDTQYFGPGTRLTVL.

The rearrangement joins TRBV25-1 to TRBJ1-1, with D perhaps TRBD1 (6 bases). The CDR3 consists of 14 residues. Germline V gene lookup returns CDR1 MGHDK and CDR2 SYGVNS. Deletions cut 8 bases from V and 0 bases from J, with 13 bases between. DNA for the CDR3: TGTGCCAGCGGCACGGGACAAATGAACACTGAAGCTTTCTTT. Translation gives CASGTGQMNTEAFF.

This clone showed up just a few times. The chain links TRBV28 to TRBJ1-1; D is unclear. This CDR3 spans 12 amino acids. Per the germline V gene, CDR1 is MDHEN and CDR2 is SYDVKM. The V and J ends lost 5 bases and 1 base respectively, with 5 bases between them. For the CDR3, the DNA is TGTGCCAGCAGTCCAGCGAACACTGAAGCTTTCTTT. Its protein product is CASSPANTEAFF.

V gene TRBV2 combines with J gene TRBJ2-1; 7 nucleotides agree with TRBD2. CDR3 length equals 13 residues. Per germline, CDR1 SNHLY and CDR2 FYNNEI. J was trimmed by 9 bases and V by 0 bases; bases with no gene match: 2. The CDR3 region is CASSEAGEGEQFF. CDR3 sequence (DNA): TGTGCCAGCAGTGAAGCAGGGGAGGGTGAGCAGTTCTTC.

The V call is TRBV4-2, the J call TRBJ2-7, with 11 bases matching TRBD2. CDR3 size: 18 residues. From germline, CDR1 is LGHNA and CDR2 YNFKEQ. V gave up 1 base and J gave up 0 bases; unmatched junction bases: 8. The CDR3: CASSQGTSGFLSSYEQYF. The CDR3 DNA is TGTGCCAGCAGCCAAGGGACTAGCGGGTTCCTAAGCTCCTACGAGCAGTACTTC.

V gene TRBV7-2 combines with J gene TRBJ2-4; 9 nucleotides line up with TRBD1. The CDR3 runs to 14 residues. Unmatched junction bases numbered 4, after V lost 5 bases and J lost 5 bases. Germline-derived CDR1 and CDR2 are SGHTA and FQGNSA. CDR3 in amino acids: CASSRTGGENIQYF. The CDR3 DNA reads TGTGCCAGCAGCCGAACAGGGGGCGAAAACATTCAGTACTTC.

The V call is TRBV12-5, the J call TRBJ2-3; D possibly corresponds to TRBD2 (6 bases). With 6 bases removed from V and 3 bases from J, the gap between germline ends came to 10 bases. The CDR3 totals 13 residues. Germline V gene data show CDR1 as LGHNT and CDR2 as FRNRAP. The CDR3 sequence is CASGYGGTDTQYF. CDR3 DNA sequence: TGTGCTAGTGGCTACGGAGGGACAGATACGCAGTATTTT. The full variable domain, completed using reference TRBV12-5 and TRBJ2-3, is DARVTQTPRHKVTEMGQEVTMRCQPILGHNTVFWYRQTMMQGLELLAYFRNRAPLDDSGMPKDRFSAEMPDATLATLKIQPSEPRDSAVYFCASGYGGTDTQYFGPGTRLTVL.